Shown below are 32 T cell receptor beta chains from a single sample sequenced in a study of blood T cell repertoires in COVID-19 (TCRdb year 2020). The library was produced with the immunoSEQ multiplex PCR assay. This is the immuneACCESS table as TCRdb keeps it, with only in-frame sequences that have V and J called. A part of the clones is gone; compared with another copy, unresolved V genes explain less than half, and the rest is unexplained. Within this sample are about 90,000 clones, with about 91% of them counted one time only. The ten top clones hold about 1.7% of the sample. Source material: peripheral blood. These TCRs come from a human donor with active COVID-19. The donor label of this sample is uncertain.

The chain recombines TRBV5-1 with TRBJ1-1; D is possibly TRBD1 (5 bases). Germline assignment: CDR1 SGHRS and CDR2 YFSETQ. This CDR3 is 12 amino acids long. V lost 3 bases, J lost 8 bases, and 11 bases lay in between. The DNA of the CDR3 is TGCGCCAGCAGCTGGGGGGGAGAAGAAGCTTTCTTT. This encodes CASSWGGEEAFF.

The chain joins TRBV9 to TRBJ2-3; D may be TRBD2 (7 bases). The CDR3 consists of 15 residues. Trimming removed 3 bases from V and 2 bases from J, with 13 bases in between. Germline V gene sequence: CDR1 SGDLS, CDR2 YYNGEE. The DNA of the CDR3 is TGTGCCAGCAGCGAAAGAGGGGGGGACACAGATACGCAGTATTTT. Protein: CASSERGGDTDTQYF.

This sequence joins TRBV28 and TRBJ2-7; 8 nucleotides align to TRBD2. The length of the CDR3 is 15 residues. V was clipped by 1 base and J by 4 bases; unmatched bases: 6. The germline gives CDR1 MDHEN, CDR2 SYDVKM. The CDR3 bases are TGTGCCAGCAGTTTATCAGCGGGGGCCGTGTACGAGCAGTACTTC. Protein product: CASSLSAGAVYEQYF.

The rearrangement uses TRBV2 and TRBJ2-1; 9 bases match TRBD2. CDR1 is SNHLY and CDR2 is FYNNEI in the germline V gene. The V segment lost 8 bases and the J segment 9 bases; nucleotides outside the gene matches: 17. This CDR3 has 16 residues. The CDR3, as DNA: TGTGCCAGCGGGTGGAAGGGCGGGGGGGCCGAAGGTGAGCAGTTCTTC. Amino acid sequence: CASGWKGGGAEGEQFF.

The gene calls are TRBV5-1 and TRBJ1-3; TRBD1 matches at 8 bases. In germline, CDR1 is SGHRS, CDR2 YFSETQ. This CDR3 is 15 amino acids long. V dropped 1 base and J dropped 2; count of bases not matched to a gene: 2. The CDR3, as DNA: TGCGCCAGCAGCTTGACAGGGGGAACTGGAAACACCATATATTTT. Translating it yields CASSLTGGTGNTIYF.

As concerns this clone: One junction end does not reproduce the germline sequence, and a read error may be involved. V usage is TRBV24-1 and J usage is TRBJ1-1; D is perhaps TRBD1 (5 bases). This CDR3 spans 12 amino acids. Germline CDR1 reads KGHDR; CDR2 reads SFDVKD. Here the CDR3 DNA reads TGTGCCACCAGTGATTGGTCACTGACAGCCTACTTT. It encodes CATSDWSLTAYF.

The rearrangement joins TRBV28 to TRBJ2-3; D perhaps matches TRBD1 (6 bases). The CDR3 runs to 13 residues. V was shortened by 5 bases and J by 4 bases, with 10 bases between the two germline ends. Per the germline V gene, CDR1 is MDHEN and CDR2 is SYDVKM. CDR3 in amino acids: CASSIPGADTQYF. The DNA for the CDR3 is TGTGCCAGCAGTATCCCAGGGGCAGATACGCAGTATTTT.

This clone was counted a few times. This rearrangement joins TRBV28 to TRBJ2-1; 9 bases match TRBD2. Germline V gene lookup returns CDR1 MDHEN and CDR2 SYDVKM. J gave up 4 bases and V 5 bases, and 15 bases lay outside the gene matches. The CDR3 is made up of 18 amino acids. DNA for the CDR3: TGTGCCAGCAGTCCAGCGGGGGGTCCCCAAGCCGATTACAATGAGCAGTTCTTC. Translation: CASSPAGGPQADYNEQFF.

The DNA of the CDR3 is TGTGCCAGCAGCCATGGGACTAGTGTCTACGAGCAGTACTTC. It encodes CASSHGTSVYEQYF. V usage is TRBV3-1 (or the pseudogene TRBV3-2) and J usage is TRBJ2-7; TRBD2 matches at 8 bases. Germline values: CDR1 LGHDT, CDR2 YNNKEL (reference sequence). V lost 3 bases to trimming and J lost 3 bases; unmatched junction nucleotides: 4. The CDR3 spans 14 residues.

The V gene is TRBV5-1, the J gene TRBJ2-4, with 9 bases aligning to TRBD1. This CDR3 is built from 15 residues. From germline, CDR1 is SGHRS and CDR2 YFSETQ. With 1 base clipped from V and 9 bases from J, the junction kept 8 bases outside the gene matches. The CDR3 bases are TGCGCCAGCAGCTTGACAGGGGGCGACGGTGGCATTCAGTACTTC. Protein product: CASSLTGGDGGIQYF.

This chain links TRBV5-3 with TRBJ2-5; 13 bases agree with TRBD2. Being an ORF, TRBV5-3 has a function that is uncertain. This CDR3 contains 15 residues. The V gene end was trimmed by 2 bases and the J gene end by 5 bases; junction bases not matched to a gene: 3. The CDR3 DNA reads as TGTGCCAGAAGCTTTACTAGCGGGGGGGGTGAGACCCAGTACTTC. Its protein is CARSFTSGGGETQYF.

This rearrangement joins TRBV19 to TRBJ1-1; 8 positions agree with TRBD1. The CDR3 covers 15 residues. The V and J ends lost 5 bases and 0 bases, in that order; junction bases with no gene match: 5. The germline CDR1 and CDR2 sequences are LNHDA and SQIVND (reference sequence). CDR3 loop: CASSLGQAVNTEAFF. CDR3 nucleotides: TGTGCCAGTAGTCTGGGACAGGCTGTGAACACTGAAGCTTTCTTT.

The chain employs TRBV28 and TRBJ1-1; no definite D call. The CDR3 length is 11 residues. Trimming shortened V by 5 bases and J by 7 bases, and 8 bases separated the two germline ends. Germline V gene sequence: CDR1 MDHEN, CDR2 SYDVKM. The CDR3 sequence is CASSAHYEAFF. The CDR3 region has the DNA TGTGCCAGCAGTGCCCACTATGAAGCTTTCTTT. Full variable domain (outside the CDR3, taken from reference TRBV28 and TRBJ1-1): DVKVTQSSRYLVKRTGEKVFLECVQDMDHENMFWYRQDPGLGLRLIYFSYDVKMKEKGDIPEGYSVSREKKERFSLILESASTNQTSMYLCASSAHYEAFFGQGTRLTVV.

This chain joins TRBV5-1 and TRBJ2-7; 8 nucleotides align to TRBD1. V lost 0 bases and J lost 2; bases outside the gene matches: 1. The germline CDR1 and CDR2 sequences are SGHRS and YFSETQ. The CDR3 runs to 14 residues. The CDR3 region has the DNA TGCGCCAGCAGCTTGGGGACAGGGACCTACGAGCAGTACTTC. The encoded protein is CASSLGTGTYEQYF. Variable domain in full (rest from reference TRBV5-1 and TRBJ2-7): KAGVTQTPRYLIKTRGQQVTLSCSPISGHRSVSWYQQTPGQGLQFLFEYFSETQRNKGNFPGRFSGRQFSNSRSEMNVSTLELGDSALYLCASSLGTGTYEQYFGPGTRLTVT.

The J gene is TRBJ1-3, the V gene TRBV9, with a weak D call TRBD1 (6 bases). CDR3 size: 14 residues. Germline values: CDR1 SGDLS, CDR2 YYNGEE. Trimming took off 7 bases at V and 2 bases at J, with 13 bases between the two ends. In DNA, the CDR3 is TGTGCCAGCGGACCTACAGGGACTGGAAACACCATATATTTT. It is translated as CASGPTGTGNTIYF.

This clone showed up just a few times. The rearrangement uses TRBV2 and TRBJ2-2; 10 nucleotides agree with TRBD2. Per germline, CDR1 SNHLY and CDR2 FYNNEI. The CDR3 is 15 amino acids. V was pared by 4 bases and J by 7 bases, with 6 bases of the junction left unmatched. DNA of the CDR3: TGTGCCAGCAGTGCCAGCGGGGGGGAAGTCGGGGAGCTGTTTTTT. The encoded protein is CASSASGGEVGELFF.

The rearrangement links TRBV9 to TRBJ1-2, with TRBD1 as a possible D gene (5 bases). The germline gives CDR1 SGDLS, CDR2 YYNGEE. This CDR3 has 13 amino acids. Trimming took off 4 bases at V and 2 bases at J, with 9 bases between the two ends. CDR3 DNA sequence: TGTGCCAGCAGCCCGGGGGGGAACTATGGCTACACCTTC. As protein: CASSPGGNYGYTF.

This chain joins TRBV11-2 and TRBJ1-2; 8 bases agree with TRBD1. Germline trimming cut 5 bases from V and 8 bases from J; bases unmatched to any gene: 7. Germline CDR1 and CDR2: SGHAT and FQNNGV. This CDR3 contains 13 residues. CDR3 in amino acids: CASSGQGVGGYTF. DNA of the CDR3: TGTGCCAGCAGCGGACAGGGAGTGGGAGGCTACACCTTC.

The rearrangement links TRBV7-9 to TRBJ1-5; TRBD1 matches at 8 bases. There are 16 residues in the CDR3. Germline trimming cut 5 bases from V and 10 bases from J; bases unmatched to any gene: 16. Germline CDR1 reads SEHNR; CDR2 reads FQNEAQ (reference sequence). CDR3 sequence (DNA): TGTGCCAGCAGCAAAGGACAGGGAGTAACAATCAGCCCCCAGCATTTT. Translated: CASSKGQGVTISPQHF.

The chain has TRBV10-3 and TRBJ1-5, with TRBD1 identical over 9 bases. The CDR3 is made up of 18 amino acids. Germline V gene sequence: CDR1 ENHRY, CDR2 SYGVKD. V lost 2 bases, J lost 0 bases, and 8 bases stayed unmatched. DNA for the CDR3: TGTGCCATCAGTGAGACATTTACAGGGGGCCTTAGCAATCAGCCCCAGCATTTT. Translation: CAISETFTGGLSNQPQHF.

V gene TRBV10-3 combines with J gene TRBJ1-2; D is perhaps TRBD1 (6 bases). The CDR3 runs to 14 residues. V lost 2 bases to trimming and J lost 10 bases, with 17 bases between them. From germline, CDR1 is ENHRY and CDR2 SYGVKD. The CDR3 DNA sequence: TGTGCCATCAGTGAGAGGAACAGGGTTGAGGACTACACCTTC. This gives the protein CAISERNRVEDYTF.

V is TRBV7-8 and J is TRBJ1-2, with D uncertain. This CDR3 spans 13 amino acids. Germline V gene data show CDR1 as SGHVS and CDR2 as FQNEAQ. V lost 6 bases to trimming and J lost 4 bases, with 12 bases between them. CDR3 region: CASSNGEGYGYTF. CDR3 bases: TGTGCCAGCAGTAACGGGGAAGGCTATGGCTACACCTTC.

CDR3 sequence: CATSRDQTEKLFF. Here the CDR3 DNA reads TGTGCCACCAGCAGAGATCAAACAGAAAAACTGTTTTTT. The chain links TRBV15 to TRBJ1-4; D unresolved. The V gene lost 0 bases and the J gene lost 8 bases, with 7 bases spanning the gap. The CDR3 runs 13 residues. CDR1 and CDR2 from the germline V gene are LNHNV and YYDKDF (reference sequence).

The rearrangement uses TRBV25-1 and TRBJ1-1, with 7 nucleotides matching TRBD1. The CDR3 is 15 amino acids. Looked up from germline, CDR1 is MGHDK and CDR2 is SYGVNS. V gave up 6 bases and J gave up 4 bases; unmatched junction bases: 11. CDR3 loop: CASSPNTGDFTEAFF. In nucleotides, the CDR3 is TGTGCCAGCAGCCCGAATACAGGGGATTTCACTGAAGCTTTCTTT.

This sequence joins TRBV9 and TRBJ2-5; D is possibly TRBD1 (6 bases). V shed 4 bases and J shed 7 bases, with 17 bases lying between them. From germline, CDR1 is SGDLS and CDR2 YYNGEE. The CDR3 sequence is 14 residues long. CDR3 sequence (DNA): TGTGCCAGCAGCCCGGGACAATTAGAGGGGACCCAGTACTTC. This translates into CASSPGQLEGTQYF.

The CDR3 is CASSSSGLGEQFF. For the CDR3, the DNA is TGTGCCAGCAGTTCTTCAGGGTTGGGTGAGCAGTTCTTC. The chain has TRBV28 and TRBJ2-1, with D possibly being TRBD1 (5 bases). CDR1 and CDR2 (germline): MDHEN, SYDVKM. Trimming stripped 4 bases from V and 9 bases from J, with 13 bases between. The CDR3 covers 13 residues. Together with reference TRBV28 and TRBJ2-1, the CDR3 gives the full variable domain: DVKVTQSSRYLVKRTGEKVFLECVQDMDHENMFWYRQDPGLGLRLIYFSYDVKMKEKGDIPEGYSVSREKKERFSLILESASTNQTSMYLCASSSSGLGEQFFGPGTRLTVL.

This clone was observed once. The V call is TRBV7-9, the J call TRBJ2-1; TRBD2 matches at 7 bases. With V trimmed by 5 bases and J by 8 bases, 15 bases remained unmatched. CDR1 is SEHNR and CDR2 is FQNEAQ in the germline V gene (reference sequence). The CDR3 extends over 16 amino acids. Here the CDR3 reads CASSPPSGGWVDEQFF. CDR3 in DNA: TGTGCCAGCAGCCCCCCTTCCGGGGGGTGGGTTGATGAGCAGTTCTTC.

V is TRBV6-2 or TRBV6-3 and J is TRBJ2-7, with 9 bases matching TRBD2. Trimming at V came to 5 bases and at J to 10 bases, leaving 6 bases not matched to a gene. Germline assignment: CDR1 MNHEY and CDR2 SVGEGT. The CDR3 covers 12 residues. CDR3 coding DNA: TGTGCCAGCAGTGGGGGGACTAGCTTACAGTACTTC. Protein product: CASSGGTSLQYF.

The chain is built from TRBV2 and TRBJ2-7; maybe TRBD1 (5 bases). Germline V gene sequence: CDR1 SNHLY, CDR2 FYNNEI. The CDR3 consists of 13 residues. The V end was cut by 4 bases, the J end by 5 bases, with 12 bases between. CDR3 sequence reads: CASSAPGRDEQYF. The CDR3 nucleotides read TGTGCCAGCAGTGCCCCTGGCAGGGACGAGCAGTACTTC.

This sequence joins TRBV5-6 and TRBJ2-1; 7 nucleotides match TRBD1. Trimming at V came to 0 bases and at J to 2 bases, leaving 5 bases not matched to a gene. The germline gives CDR1 SGHDT, CDR2 YYEEEE. The CDR3 loop spans 16 amino acids. The CDR3 protein is CASSLGLDRAYNEQFF. The CDR3 bases are TGTGCCAGCAGCTTGGGACTCGACAGGGCCTACAATGAGCAGTTCTTC.

This clone was seen a single time. This chain uses TRBV6-5 with TRBJ2-2; 8 bases line up with TRBD2. V dropped 8 bases and J dropped 1; count of bases not matched to a gene: 6. Germline V gene lookup returns CDR1 MNHEY and CDR2 SVGAGI. The length of the CDR3 is 15 residues. The CDR3 bases are TGTGCCAGCCGGGGGGGGTCGGGGAACACCGGGGAGCTGTTTTTT. It encodes CASRGGSGNTGELFF.

The CDR3 coding sequence is TGTGCCAGCCTAGCGGGGGGGCAGGCAGATACGCAGTATTTT. Amino acid sequence: CASLAGGQADTQYF. This rearrangement joins TRBV6-5 to TRBJ2-3; 12 positions agree with TRBD2. The CDR3 covers 14 residues. J was trimmed by 4 bases and V by 8 bases; bases with no gene match: 4. CDR1 is MNHEY and CDR2 is SVGAGI in the germline V gene.